These T cell receptor beta chains were read from a single sample in a study of beta chain features in type 1 diabetes. Method: immunoSEQ multiplex PCR; TCRdb's copy keeps in-frame clones and lacks some. The sample yields about 620,000 clones, less than 20% seen once. Material for sequencing was naive CD4+ T cells from blood. The receptors come from a man aged 18 to 29 in good health. Both conserved end residues are part of each CDR3. Fields, in order: D gene, clone size, J gene, CDR3 length, V gene, CDR3 protein, CDR3 DNA. A D gene is named only where the DNA matches it firmly. Only part of the rows carry a size: once, few, many, or a class if the clone is expanded.

d_call: .; clone_size: few; j_call: TRBJ2-1; cdr3_length: 14; v_call: TRBV28; cdr3_aa: CAGGWGRMRNEQFF; cdr3_nt: TGTGCCGGCGGCTGGGGTAGGATGAGGAATGAGCAGTTCTTC
d_call: TRBD2; clone_size: .; j_call: TRBJ2-3; cdr3_length: 14; v_call: TRBV30; cdr3_aa: CAWSAGTSGDTQYF; cdr3_nt: TGTGCCTGGAGTGCCGGGACTAGCGGAGATACGCAGTATTTT
d_call: TRBD1; clone_size: few; j_call: TRBJ1-1; cdr3_length: 14; v_call: TRBV7-2; cdr3_aa: CASSRDRGIVEAFF; cdr3_nt: TGTGCCAGCTCCAGGGACAGGGGTATAGTTGAAGCTTTCTTT
d_call: .; clone_size: few; j_call: TRBJ2-1; cdr3_length: 16; v_call: TRBV21-1; cdr3_aa: CASSNADPGVFHEQFF; cdr3_nt: TGTGCCAGCAGCAATGCAGACCCTGGTGTCTTCCATGAGCAGTTCTTC
d_call: TRBD2; clone_size: .; j_call: TRBJ2-1; cdr3_length: 17; v_call: TRBV4-3; cdr3_aa: CASSHGGGYGSYNEQFF; cdr3_nt: TGCGCCAGCAGCCATGGCGGGGGGTATGGCTCCTACAATGAGCAGTTCTTC
d_call: .; clone_size: few; j_call: TRBJ1-2; cdr3_length: 15; v_call: TRBV7-9; cdr3_aa: CASSLGRRENYGYTF; cdr3_nt: TGTGCCAGCAGCTTAGGGCGCAGGGAGAACTATGGCTACACCTTC
d_call: TRBD1; clone_size: .; j_call: TRBJ1-6; cdr3_length: 13; v_call: TRBV6-6; cdr3_aa: CASSKDRDSPLHF; cdr3_nt: TGTGCCAGCAGTAAGGACAGGGACTCACCCCTCCACTTT
d_call: TRBD2; clone_size: .; j_call: TRBJ2-7; cdr3_length: 14; v_call: TRBV7-6; cdr3_aa: CASSLPGLAIEQYF; cdr3_nt: TGTGCCAGCAGCCTTCCGGGACTAGCGATCGAGCAGTACTTC
d_call: .; clone_size: .; j_call: TRBJ1-2; cdr3_length: 15; v_call: TRBV4-3; cdr3_aa: CASSPRTGAGYGYTF; cdr3_nt: TGCGCCAGCAGCCCTAGAACGGGGGCTGGCTATGGCTACACCTTC
d_call: .; clone_size: few; j_call: TRBJ2-6; cdr3_length: 18; v_call: TRBV21-1; cdr3_aa: CASSKGGANDWGANVLTF; cdr3_nt: TGTGCCAGCAGCAAAGGAGGAGCCAACGATTGGGGGGCCAACGTCCTGACTTTC
d_call: .; clone_size: few; j_call: TRBJ1-6; cdr3_length: 21; v_call: TRBV13; cdr3_aa: CASSTRAGRIGVRSYNSPLHF; cdr3_nt: TGTGCCAGCAGCACCCGGGCCGGACGGATAGGGGTCAGATCCTATAATTCACCCCTCCACTTT
d_call: TRBD2; clone_size: .; j_call: TRBJ2-1; cdr3_length: 16; v_call: TRBV10-3; cdr3_aa: CAIRKSSGGIYNEQFF; cdr3_nt: TGTGCCATCAGAAAATCTAGCGGGGGGATTTACAATGAGCAGTTCTTC
d_call: .; clone_size: .; j_call: TRBJ1-2; cdr3_length: 14; v_call: TRBV7-9; cdr3_aa: CASSQLEERDGYTF; cdr3_nt: TGTGCCAGCAGCCAACTGGAGGAACGCGATGGCTACACCTTC
d_call: .; clone_size: few; j_call: TRBJ2-7; cdr3_length: 14; v_call: TRBV4-2; cdr3_aa: CASSQGLAGYEQYF; cdr3_nt: TGTGCCAGCAGCCAAGGCTTGGCTGGCTACGAGCAGTACTTC
d_call: .; clone_size: few; j_call: TRBJ2-7; cdr3_length: 17; v_call: TRBV27; cdr3_aa: CASSLKLAGRFGYEQYF; cdr3_nt: TGTGCCAGCAGTTTAAAGCTGGCAGGGCGGTTCGGTTACGAGCAGTACTTC
d_call: TRBD1; clone_size: .; j_call: TRBJ2-6; cdr3_length: 16; v_call: TRBV2; cdr3_aa: CASRDSYWSGANVLTF; cdr3_nt: TGTGCCAGTAGGGACAGCTACTGGTCTGGGGCCAACGTCCTGACTTTC
d_call: TRBD2; clone_size: .; j_call: TRBJ2-7; cdr3_length: 15; v_call: TRBV28; cdr3_aa: CASNPASGGKYEQYF; cdr3_nt: TGTGCCAGCAATCCGGCTAGCGGGGGGAAGTACGAGCAGTACTTC
d_call: TRBD1; clone_size: .; j_call: TRBJ2-7; cdr3_length: 14; v_call: TRBV6-5; cdr3_aa: CASSYDREYYEQYF; cdr3_nt: TGTGCCAGCAGCTACGACAGGGAGTACTACGAGCAGTACTTC
d_call: .; clone_size: few; j_call: TRBJ1-5; cdr3_length: 14; v_call: TRBV9; cdr3_aa: CASSEGGRNQPQHF; cdr3_nt: TGTGCCAGCAGCGAGGGAGGGCGCAATCAGCCCCAGCATTTT
d_call: .; clone_size: .; j_call: TRBJ1-4; cdr3_length: 15; v_call: TRBV27; cdr3_aa: CASSPRTAYNEKLFF; cdr3_nt: TGTGCCAGCAGTCCGCGGACAGCGTACAATGAAAAACTGTTTTTT
d_call: .; clone_size: few; j_call: TRBJ1-1; cdr3_length: 15; v_call: TRBV19; cdr3_aa: CASSYAGTRNTEAFF; cdr3_nt: TGTGCCAGTAGTTATGCCGGGACAAGGAACACTGAAGCTTTCTTT
d_call: .; clone_size: few; j_call: TRBJ2-3; cdr3_length: 17; v_call: TRBV5-1; cdr3_aa: CASSLRATRKVVDTQYF; cdr3_nt: TGCGCCAGCAGCTTGAGGGCAACCAGGAAGGTGGTAGATACGCAGTATTTT
d_call: .; clone_size: few; j_call: TRBJ2-3; cdr3_length: 16; v_call: TRBV7-2; cdr3_aa: CASSYRDFPSTDTQYF; cdr3_nt: TGTGCCAGCAGCTACCGGGACTTTCCCTCTACAGATACGCAGTATTTT
d_call: .; clone_size: .; j_call: TRBJ2-7; cdr3_length: 13; v_call: TRBV18; cdr3_aa: CASSAGVTYEQYF; cdr3_nt: TGTGCCAGCTCAGCGGGCGTAACCTACGAGCAGTACTTC
d_call: .; clone_size: few; j_call: TRBJ1-5; cdr3_length: 15; v_call: TRBV2; cdr3_aa: CASRATRGEDQPQHF; cdr3_nt: TGTGCCAGCAGGGCCACCCGGGGGGAGGATCAGCCCCAGCATTTT
d_call: TRBD1; clone_size: .; j_call: TRBJ1-2; cdr3_length: 13; v_call: TRBV28; cdr3_aa: CASSLGQGYGYTF; cdr3_nt: TGTGCCAGCAGTCTTGGACAGGGCTATGGCTACACCTTC
d_call: TRBD2; clone_size: .; j_call: TRBJ2-1; cdr3_length: 17; v_call: TRBV9; cdr3_aa: CASSFPRGGISYNEQFF; cdr3_nt: TGTGCCAGCAGCTTCCCACGGGGGGGAATCTCCTACAATGAGCAGTTCTTC
d_call: .; clone_size: .; j_call: TRBJ1-1; cdr3_length: 12; v_call: TRBV9; cdr3_aa: CASSKRNTEAFF; cdr3_nt: TGTGCCAGCAGCAAGAGGAACACTGAAGCTTTCTTT
d_call: .; clone_size: few; j_call: TRBJ2-7; cdr3_length: 17; v_call: TRBV28; cdr3_aa: CASSLGGIGRVSYEQYF; cdr3_nt: TGTGCCAGCAGTTTGGGGGGTATTGGCAGGGTCTCCTACGAGCAGTACTTC
d_call: .; clone_size: .; j_call: TRBJ1-5; cdr3_length: 14; v_call: TRBV7-2; cdr3_aa: CASSLREGNQPQHF; cdr3_nt: TGTGCCAGCAGCCTCAGGGAAGGCAATCAGCCCCAGCATTTT
d_call: .; clone_size: few; j_call: TRBJ2-3; cdr3_length: 13; v_call: TRBV9; cdr3_aa: CASSVGVTDTQYF; cdr3_nt: TGTGCCAGCAGCGTAGGAGTTACAGATACGCAGTATTTT
d_call: TRBD1; clone_size: .; j_call: TRBJ2-7; cdr3_length: 17; v_call: TRBV7-6; cdr3_aa: CASSLDTGTGVSYEQYF; cdr3_nt: TGTGCCAGCAGCTTAGACACCGGGACAGGGGTCTCCTACGAGCAGTACTTC
d_call: TRBD2; clone_size: few; j_call: TRBJ2-1; cdr3_length: 15; v_call: TRBV11-2; cdr3_aa: CASHTSGRRFNEQFF; cdr3_nt: TGTGCCAGCCATACTAGCGGGAGACGGTTCAATGAGCAGTTCTTC
d_call: .; clone_size: .; j_call: TRBJ2-7; cdr3_length: 14; v_call: TRBV6-1; cdr3_aa: CASSSPPGYYEQYF; cdr3_nt: TGTGCCAGCAGTTCCCCGCCGGGGTATTACGAGCAGTACTTC
d_call: .; clone_size: .; j_call: TRBJ2-3; cdr3_length: 14; v_call: TRBV9; cdr3_aa: CASSGGITTDTQYF; cdr3_nt: TGTGCCAGCAGTGGCGGGATTACCACAGATACGCAGTATTTT
d_call: .; clone_size: .; j_call: TRBJ1-1; cdr3_length: 14; v_call: TRBV7-3; cdr3_aa: CASSPNGGNTEAFF; cdr3_nt: TGTGCCAGCAGTCCAAATGGGGGAAACACTGAAGCTTTCTTT
d_call: TRBD2; clone_size: few; j_call: TRBJ2-3; cdr3_length: 19; v_call: TRBV12-5; cdr3_aa: CASGLRLAGSIAGTDTQYF; cdr3_nt: TGTGCTAGTGGTTTGAGGCTAGCGGGATCGATAGCAGGCACAGATACGCAGTATTTT
d_call: TRBD1; clone_size: few; j_call: TRBJ1-1; cdr3_length: 15; v_call: TRBV5-4; cdr3_aa: CASSLTGVADTEAFF; cdr3_nt: TGTGCCAGCAGCCTCACAGGGGTGGCAGACACTGAAGCTTTCTTT
d_call: .; clone_size: .; j_call: TRBJ1-6; cdr3_length: 14; v_call: TRBV6-1; cdr3_aa: CASTLGAGNSPLHF; cdr3_nt: TGTGCCAGTACATTGGGGGCTGGTAATTCACCCCTCCACTTT
d_call: TRBD2; clone_size: few; j_call: TRBJ2-1; cdr3_length: 15; v_call: TRBV10-3; cdr3_aa: CAIRGGGSVYNEQFF; cdr3_nt: TGTGCCATCAGGGGCGGGGGAAGTGTCTACAATGAGCAGTTCTTC
d_call: .; clone_size: .; j_call: TRBJ1-1; cdr3_length: 10; v_call: TRBV20-1; cdr3_aa: CSATGTGAFF; cdr3_nt: TGCAGTGCTACCGGGACGGGTGCTTTCTTT
d_call: TRBD1; clone_size: .; j_call: TRBJ1-4; cdr3_length: 14; v_call: TRBV5-1; cdr3_aa: CASSSGQLNEKLFF; cdr3_nt: TGCGCCAGCAGCTCGGGACAGCTTAATGAAAAACTGTTTTTT
d_call: .; clone_size: many; j_call: TRBJ1-2; cdr3_length: 13; v_call: TRBV23-1; cdr3_aa: CASSPTLGSGYTF; cdr3_nt: TGCGCCAGCAGTCCAACCCTGGGGAGTGGCTACACCTTC
d_call: TRBD2; clone_size: few; j_call: TRBJ2-1; cdr3_length: 18; v_call: TRBV18; cdr3_aa: CASSPRASGTRRRGEQFF; cdr3_nt: TGTGCCAGCTCACCACGGGCTAGCGGGACCCGCCGGCGGGGTGAGCAGTTCTTC
d_call: TRBD1; clone_size: .; j_call: TRBJ1-6; cdr3_length: 15; v_call: TRBV19; cdr3_aa: CASSYPTGGYSPLHF; cdr3_nt: TGTGCCAGTAGTTACCCGACAGGGGGGTATTCACCCCTCCACTTT
d_call: .; clone_size: .; j_call: TRBJ2-6; cdr3_length: 14; v_call: TRBV25-1; cdr3_aa: CASSEASGANVLTF; cdr3_nt: TGTGCCAGCAGTGAAGCCTCTGGGGCCAACGTCCTGACTTTC
d_call: .; clone_size: few; j_call: TRBJ2-3; cdr3_length: 14; v_call: TRBV5-1; cdr3_aa: CASTTGSNTDTQYF; cdr3_nt: TGCGCCAGCACAACCGGGTCCAACACAGATACGCAGTATTTT
d_call: .; clone_size: few; j_call: TRBJ1-4; cdr3_length: 13; v_call: TRBV15; cdr3_aa: CATSRPFREKLFF; cdr3_nt: TGTGCCACCAGCAGGCCGTTCCGGGAAAAACTGTTTTTT
d_call: .; clone_size: few; j_call: TRBJ2-4; cdr3_length: 17; v_call: TRBV18; cdr3_aa: CASSSGSIPPRRYIQYF; cdr3_nt: TGTGCCAGCTCGTCCGGGTCAATCCCTCCCAGGCGCTACATTCAGTACTTC